The entry below describes one T cell receptor (beta chain). Its antigen is as yet unknown. This sample is drawn from a study of cytomegalovirus exposure and HLA in healthy donors. Overall study findings and caveats: Rare TCR sequences predominated, though certain public TCRs were found in many donors.

The study ran its PCR with 60 Vbeta and 13 Jbeta primers. The data were produced by immunoSEQ multiplex PCR, yet TCRdb's version contains in-frame clones alone and is incomplete. Here the sample spans 90,000 to 120,000 clones, 70% to 80% being singletons. V lost 8 bases and J 3 bases, leaving 16 bases between the germline ends. Germline V gives CDR1 MNHNS, CDR2 SASEGT. This CDR3 is 15 amino acids long. The rearrangement joins TRBV6-1 to TRBJ2-2, with unresolved D. Material for sequencing was PBMCs. This receptor was identified in a woman in her thirties or forties in good health and CMV-seronegative. In DNA form, the CDR3 reads TGTGCCAGCGGCTGGGCAGGTCCTGACACCGGGGAGCTGTTTTTT. Translating gives CASGWAGPDTGELFF.